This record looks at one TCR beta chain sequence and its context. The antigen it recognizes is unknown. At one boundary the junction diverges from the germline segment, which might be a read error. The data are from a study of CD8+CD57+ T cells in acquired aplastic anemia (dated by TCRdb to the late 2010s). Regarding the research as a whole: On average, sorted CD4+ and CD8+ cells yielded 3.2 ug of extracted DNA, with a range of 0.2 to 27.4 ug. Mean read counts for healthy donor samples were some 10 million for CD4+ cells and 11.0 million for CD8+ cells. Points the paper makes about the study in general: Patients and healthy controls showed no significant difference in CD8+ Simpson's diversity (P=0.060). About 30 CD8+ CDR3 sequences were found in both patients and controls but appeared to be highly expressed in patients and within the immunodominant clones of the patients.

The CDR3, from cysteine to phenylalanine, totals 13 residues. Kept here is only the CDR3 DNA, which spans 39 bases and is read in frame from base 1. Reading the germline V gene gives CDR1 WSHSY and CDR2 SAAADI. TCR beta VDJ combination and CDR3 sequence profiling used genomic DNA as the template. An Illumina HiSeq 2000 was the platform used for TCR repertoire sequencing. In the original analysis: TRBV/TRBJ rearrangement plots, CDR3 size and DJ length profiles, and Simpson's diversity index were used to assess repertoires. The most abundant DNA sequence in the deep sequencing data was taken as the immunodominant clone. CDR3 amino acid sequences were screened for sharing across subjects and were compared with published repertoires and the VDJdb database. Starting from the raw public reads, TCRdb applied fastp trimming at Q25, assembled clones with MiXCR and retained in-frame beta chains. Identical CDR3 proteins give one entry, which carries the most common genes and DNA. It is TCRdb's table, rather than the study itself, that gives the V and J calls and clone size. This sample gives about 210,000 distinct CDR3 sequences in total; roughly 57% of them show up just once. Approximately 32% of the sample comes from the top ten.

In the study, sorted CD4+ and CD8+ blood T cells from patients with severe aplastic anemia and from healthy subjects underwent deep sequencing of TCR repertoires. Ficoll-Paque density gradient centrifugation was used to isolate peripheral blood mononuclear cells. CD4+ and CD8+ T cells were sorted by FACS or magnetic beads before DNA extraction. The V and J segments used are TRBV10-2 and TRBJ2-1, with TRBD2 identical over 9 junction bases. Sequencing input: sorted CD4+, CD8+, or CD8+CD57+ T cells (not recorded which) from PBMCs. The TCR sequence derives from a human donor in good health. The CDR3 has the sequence CAGSLAGNKEQFF. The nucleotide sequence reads TGCGCCGGCAGTCTAGCGGGGAACAAGGAGCAGTTCTTC.